The sequence of this T cell receptor (beta chain) was determined in a study of T cell responses to AZD1222 COVID-19 vaccine. Study-wide results and caveats: Baseline testing showed seropositivity in only a handful of AZD1222 recipients. Spike-specific TCR repertoires showed rising breadth and depth after two AZD1222 doses.

There are 14 residues in the CDR3. From germline, CDR1 is SEHNR and CDR2 FQNEAQ (reference sequence). Trimming removed 5 bases from V and 5 bases from J, with 16 bases in between. This clone has only one observation. What it binds is unknown. The method was immunoSEQ multiplex PCR; TCRdb's version includes in-frame clones alone and lacks a portion of them. The table records roughly 130,000 clones, approximately 90% of them present only once. This TCR was sampled from an adult in good health. The sequencing used peripheral blood, collected on day 0 of AZD1222 vaccination. The V call is TRBV7-9, the J call TRBJ2-7, with D perhaps TRBD1 or TRBD2 (6 bases each). CDR3 loop: CASSPKGGGHEQYF. The CDR3 DNA reads as TGTGCCAGCAGCCCCAAGGGGGGTGGCCACGAGCAGTACTTC.